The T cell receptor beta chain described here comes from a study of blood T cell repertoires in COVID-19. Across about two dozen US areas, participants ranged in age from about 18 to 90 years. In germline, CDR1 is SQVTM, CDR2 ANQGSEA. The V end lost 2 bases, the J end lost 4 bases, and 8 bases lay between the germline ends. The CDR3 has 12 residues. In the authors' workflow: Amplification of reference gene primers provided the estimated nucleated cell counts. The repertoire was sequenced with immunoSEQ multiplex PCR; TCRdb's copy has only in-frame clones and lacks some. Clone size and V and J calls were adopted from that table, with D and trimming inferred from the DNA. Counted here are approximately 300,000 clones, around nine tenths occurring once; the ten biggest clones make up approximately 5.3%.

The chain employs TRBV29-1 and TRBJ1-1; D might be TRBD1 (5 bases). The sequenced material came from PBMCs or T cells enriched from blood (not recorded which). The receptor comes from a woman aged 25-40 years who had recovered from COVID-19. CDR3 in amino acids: CSVEKGFTEAFF. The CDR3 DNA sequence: TGCAGCGTTGAAAAGGGGTTCACTGAAGCTTTCTTT.